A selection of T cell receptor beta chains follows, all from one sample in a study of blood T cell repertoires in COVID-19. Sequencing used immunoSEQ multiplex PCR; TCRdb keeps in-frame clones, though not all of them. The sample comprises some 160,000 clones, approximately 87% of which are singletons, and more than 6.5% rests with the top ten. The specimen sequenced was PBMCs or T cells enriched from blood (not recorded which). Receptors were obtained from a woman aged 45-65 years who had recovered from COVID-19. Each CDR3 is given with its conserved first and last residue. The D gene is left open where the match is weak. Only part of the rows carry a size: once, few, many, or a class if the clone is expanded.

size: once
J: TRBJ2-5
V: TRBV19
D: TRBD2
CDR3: CASSVFSGGTRQETQYF
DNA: TGTGCCAGTAGTGTATTTAGCGGGGGGACCAGGCAAGAGACCCAGTACTTC

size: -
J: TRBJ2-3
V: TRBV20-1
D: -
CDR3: CSASLSDTQYF
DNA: TGCAGTGCTAGCCTTTCAGATACGCAGTATTTT

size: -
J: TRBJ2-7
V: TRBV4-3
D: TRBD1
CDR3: CASSRTGSYEQYF
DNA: TGCGCCAGCAGTCGGACAGGGTCCTACGAGCAGTACTTC

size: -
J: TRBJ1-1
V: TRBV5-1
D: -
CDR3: CASSLARLGTEAFF
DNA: TGCGCCAGCAGCTTGGCCCGCCTCGGTACTGAAGCTTTCTTT

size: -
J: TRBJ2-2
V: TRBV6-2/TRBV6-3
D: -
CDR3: CASSSLTGELFF
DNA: TGTGCCAGCAGTTCCCTCACCGGGGAGCTGTTTTTT

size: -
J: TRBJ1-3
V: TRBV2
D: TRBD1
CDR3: CASRGGTGLGNTIYF
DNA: TGTGCCAGCAGAGGGGGGACAGGGCTTGGAAACACCATATATTTT

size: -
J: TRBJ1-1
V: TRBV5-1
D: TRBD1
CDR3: CASSLDWETGGMNTEAFF
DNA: TGCGCCAGCAGCTTGGATTGGGAGACAGGGGGGATGAACACTGAAGCTTTCTTT

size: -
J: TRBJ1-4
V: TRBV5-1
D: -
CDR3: CASSWSGGGTTNEKLFF
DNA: TGCGCCAGCAGCTGGTCCGGGGGTGGGACAACTAATGAAAAACTGTTTTTT

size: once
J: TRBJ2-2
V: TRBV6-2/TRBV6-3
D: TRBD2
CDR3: CASSRTSGGPNTGELFF
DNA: TGTGCCAGCAGTCGGACTAGCGGGGGCCCGAACACCGGGGAGCTGTTTTTT

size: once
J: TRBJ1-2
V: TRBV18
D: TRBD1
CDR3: CASSRQGSNYGYTF
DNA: TGTGCCAGCTCCCGACAGGGTTCTAACTATGGCTACACCTTC

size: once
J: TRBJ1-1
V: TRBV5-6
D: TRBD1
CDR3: CASSPPQGARHTEAFF
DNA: TGTGCCAGCAGCCCGCCCCAGGGGGCGCGGCACACTGAAGCTTTCTTT

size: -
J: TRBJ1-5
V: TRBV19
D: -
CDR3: CASNSGYSNQPQHF
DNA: TGTGCCAGCAACAGCGGCTATAGCAATCAGCCCCAGCATTTT

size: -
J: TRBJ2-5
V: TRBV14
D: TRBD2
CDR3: CASSGLRRGGQETQYF
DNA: TGTGCCAGCAGTGGCCTCCGGCGGGGGGGGCAAGAGACCCAGTACTTC

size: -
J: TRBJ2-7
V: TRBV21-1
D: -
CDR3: CASSKAWGRGEQYF
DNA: TGTGCCAGCAGCAAAGCCTGGGGGCGAGGCGAGCAGTACTTC

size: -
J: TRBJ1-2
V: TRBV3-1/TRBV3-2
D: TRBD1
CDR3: CASRSGQWYGYTF
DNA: TGTGCCAGCAGGTCGGGACAGTGGTATGGCTACACCTTC

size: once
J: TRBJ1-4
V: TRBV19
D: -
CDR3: CASSPSGATNEKLFF
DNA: TGTGCCAGTAGCCCCAGCGGAGCAACTAATGAAAAACTGTTTTTT

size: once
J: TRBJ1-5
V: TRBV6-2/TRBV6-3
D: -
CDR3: CASSYPRDWYSNQPQHF
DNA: TGTGCCAGCAGTTACCCCCGCGATTGGTATAGCAATCAGCCCCAGCATTTT

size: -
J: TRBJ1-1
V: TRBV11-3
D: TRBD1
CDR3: CASSPIALTGKRNTEAFF
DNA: TGTGCCAGCAGCCCCATCGCCCTGACAGGGAAAAGGAACACTGAAGCTTTCTTT